The table lists the clone carrying this T cell receptor beta chain with many counts. Its antigen is unidentified. These data are taken from a study of T cells after yellow fever vaccination. TCRdb reprocessed the 5' RACE reads via MiXCR and lists one record per CDR3 protein. The sample yields over 250,000 distinct CDR3 sequences, roughly 4.3% seen once. The study, taken as a whole, reports: A faster peak, day 5 versus 15, was reached by the weaker secondary response.

Specimen: PBMCs, collected 5 days after the yellow fever booster vaccination. This TCR derives from a man between 18 and 35 years old who received the YFV17D yellow fever vaccine.

The DNA for the CDR3 is TGTGCCAGCAGCTTAGAAGGGGGCCTACACAATGAGCAGTTCTTC. This sequence encodes CASSLEGGLHNEQFF. V gene TRBV2 combines with J gene TRBJ2-1; 7 bases fit TRBD1. This CDR3 has 15 amino acids. Germline V gene lookup returns CDR1 SNHLY and CDR2 FYNNEI. The junction had 10 bases not matched to a gene; V was cut back by 6 bases and J by 5 bases.